The 9 T cell receptor beta chains presented below share a single source sample, sequenced in a study of control samples from healthy donors and cancer patients. Produced via immunoSEQ multiplex PCR; TCRdb's table is partial and in-frame only. Of 400,000 to 450,000 clones listed, over 75% are singletons. The sequenced material came from PBMCs. These TCRs come from a man aged 35 to 55 with head and neck cancer.

The rearrangement links TRBV6-5 to TRBJ1-1; D is uncertain. Trimming took 4 bases from V and 5 from J, leaving 17 bases between them. Germline values: CDR1 MNHEY, CDR2 SVGAGI. The CDR3 totals 15 residues. DNA of the CDR3: TGTGCCAGCAGTTCTGTTGGACTGGGAATGACTGAAGCTTTCTTT. Amino acid sequence: CASSSVGLGMTEAFF.

J is TRBJ2-1 and V is TRBV11-2; 9 nucleotides match TRBD2. The J segment lost 3 bases and the V segment lost 8 bases, leaving 5 bases of the junction unmatched. Germline values: CDR1 SGHAT, CDR2 FQNNGV. This CDR3 has 14 residues. CDR3 bases: TGTGCCAGCGGTCTAGCGGGGCGCTACAATGAGCAGTTCTTC. This gives the protein CASGLAGRYNEQFF.

The chain carries TRBV28 and TRBJ1-1; TRBD1 aligns across 9 bases. CDR3 length equals 15 residues. Trimming cost V 4 bases and J 7 bases; bases outside gene matches: 10. CDR1 is MDHEN and CDR2 is SYDVKM in the germline V gene. CDR3 sequence reads: CASSSYRGRVLEAFF. CDR3 nucleotides: TGTGCCAGCAGTTCCTACAGGGGGCGAGTACTTGAAGCTTTCTTT.

The V call is TRBV7-9, the J call TRBJ1-4; TRBD1 is a possible D gene (6 bases). Germline CDR1 reads SEHNR; CDR2 reads FQNEAQ (reference sequence). This CDR3 is built from 15 residues. V gave up 6 bases and J gave up 4 bases, with 15 bases separating them. In DNA, the CDR3 is TGTGCCAGCAGTACCAAGACAGGATTTAATGAAAAACTGTTTTTT. Its protein is CASSTKTGFNEKLFF.

The rearrangement joins TRBV5-8 to TRBJ2-1; D remains unclear. Germline lookup yields CDR1 SGHTS and CDR2 YDEGEE. V was clipped by 0 bases and J by 1 base, with 8 bases between them. The CDR3 runs 15 residues. For the CDR3, the DNA is TGTGCCAGCAGCTTGGAAGGAGTGTCCTACAATGAGCAGTTCTTC. Amino acid sequence: CASSLEGVSYNEQFF. Full variable domain (outside the CDR3, taken from reference TRBV5-8 and TRBJ2-1): EAGVTQSPTHLIKTRGQQATLRCSPISGHTSVYWYQQALGLGLQFLLWYDEGEERNRGNFPPRFSGRQFPNYSSELNVNALELEDSALYLCASSLEGVSYNEQFFGPGTRLTVL.

This rearrangement joins TRBV19 to TRBJ1-2; TRBD1 might be the D (5 bases). With 5 bases removed from V and 5 bases from J, the gap between germline ends came to 9 bases. Germline CDR1 and CDR2: LNHDA and SQIVND (reference sequence). The CDR3 sequence is 12 residues long. The DNA of the CDR3 is TGTGCCAGTAGTCCGAGGACATATGGCTACACCTTC. Protein: CASSPRTYGYTF.

J is TRBJ2-2 and V is TRBV7-9; perhaps TRBD1 as D (6 bases). V was clipped by 8 bases and J by 4 bases, with 14 bases between them. The CDR3 totals 14 residues. Germline CDR1 is SEHNR and CDR2 is FQNEAQ (reference sequence). The CDR3 loop is CASPPRGGTGELFF. CDR3 in DNA: TGTGCCAGCCCTCCCAGGGGCGGCACCGGGGAGCTGTTTTTT.

The J gene is TRBJ1-1, the V gene TRBV10-2; possibly TRBD1 for D (6 bases). Between the trimmed V and J ends, which lost 1 base and 4 bases, there was a span of 10 bases. Germline CDR1 reads WSHSY; CDR2 reads SAAADI. The length of the CDR3 is 14 residues. CDR3 DNA sequence: TGCGCCAGCAGTGAGTGGGGGCCCGGCACTGAAGCTTTCTTT. Protein sequence: CASSEWGPGTEAFF.

This chain links TRBV19 with TRBJ1-2; D perhaps matches TRBD1 (5 bases). Germline V CDR1 and CDR2: LNHDA, SQIVND (reference sequence). V was shortened by 3 bases and J by 4 bases, with 9 bases between the two germline ends. This CDR3 is built from 13 residues. The CDR3 here is CASSISGFYGYTF. In DNA, the CDR3 is TGTGCCAGTAGTATTTCAGGGTTCTATGGCTACACCTTC.